This TCR beta chain appears in the sequencing data of a study of early T cells in non-severe SARS-CoV-2 infection. The study's findings and limits: Using VDJdb, the matching emphasized anti-spike CD8 responses while missing private and CD4 specificities.

This clonotype came up many times. Its antigen remains unidentified. Unique molecular identifier tags were affixed to discrete cDNA molecules. TCRdb recomputed calls from the 5' RACE reads with MiXCR, one row per CDR3 protein. The profile shows 25,000 to 35,000 distinct CDR3 sequences, less than 6.5% of them singletons. The CDR3 loop spans 12 amino acids. The V end was cut by 5 bases, the J end by 5 bases, with 12 bases between. Germline V gene data show CDR1 as DFQATT and CDR2 as SNEGSKA (reference sequence). The V and J genes are TRBV20-1 and TRBJ1-2; TRBD1 is a possible D gene (5 bases). The source material was whole blood, sampled at baseline. This TCR was sampled from an adult who was a healthcare worker with PCR-confirmed SARS-CoV-2 infection or an uninfected control (not recorded which). CDR3 in amino acids: CSAGTLQYGYTF. CDR3 nucleotide sequence: TGCAGTGCTGGGACCTTGCAGTATGGCTACACCTTC.